The 30 T cell receptor beta chains below were found in one sample sequenced in a study of CD8 T cells in Susac syndrome. When the RNA was reverse transcribed, random hexamers were used with an input of roughly 0.5 to 1 ug. TCRdb called the immunoSEQ multiplex PCR reads again in MiXCR, with one record for every CDR3 protein. The sample holds roughly 190,000 distinct CDR3 sequences, approximately 94% seen once. Sequencing was done on a sample of CD4+ T cells from PBMCs. The receptor set was obtained from a human donor in good health.

This chain uses TRBV29-1 with TRBJ1-2; D call uncertain. The CDR3 totals 15 residues. Trimming took off 4 bases at V and 8 bases at J, with 23 bases between the two ends. CDR1 and CDR2 (germline): SQVTM, ANQGSEA. The CDR3 DNA reads TGCAGCGTTGCATATTACGGGGATTTGGGTTTAGGCTACACCTTC. Its protein product is CSVAYYGDLGLGYTF.

V gene TRBV29-1 combines with J gene TRBJ2-5; 9 nucleotides line up with TRBD1. CDR1 and CDR2 from the germline V gene are SQVTM and ANQGSEA. The length of the CDR3 is 14 residues. J lost 5 bases, V lost 1 base, and 5 bases had no gene match. The DNA for the CDR3 is TGCAGCGTTGAAGGGGACAGGGTAATTGAGACCCAGTACTTC. Encoded protein: CSVEGDRVIETQYF.

The genes are TRBV6-2 or TRBV6-3 and TRBJ2-7; 7 nucleotides agree with TRBD1. CDR3 length equals 18 residues. The V gene end was trimmed by 2 bases and the J gene end by 3 bases; junction bases not matched to a gene: 16. Germline assignment: CDR1 MNHEY and CDR2 SVGEGT. The CDR3 nucleotides read TGTGCCAGCAGTTACGTCCGGCGGCCGGACAGGATTTTCTACGAGCAGTACTTC. Translating gives CASSYVRRPDRIFYEQYF.

The genes are TRBV9 and TRBJ2-4; D possibly corresponds to TRBD2 (6 bases). Germline CDR1 and CDR2: SGDLS and YYNGEE. This CDR3 comprises 16 residues. Trimming cost V 4 bases and J 0 bases, with 14 bases left between them. The CDR3 DNA follows: TGTGCCAGCAGCACCGGGACTCGCTTAGCCAAAAACATTCAGTACTTC. It codes for CASSTGTRLAKNIQYF. Full variable domain (rest looked up from reference TRBV9 and TRBJ2-4): DSGVTQTPKHLITATGQRVTLRCSPRSGDLSVYWYQQSLDQGLQFLIQYYNGEERAKGNILERFSAQQFPDLHSELNLSSLELGDSALYFCASSTGTRLAKNIQYFGAGTRLSVL.

The gene calls are TRBV24-1 and TRBJ2-3; D possibly uses TRBD1 or TRBD2 (5 bases each). CDR3 length: 15 amino acids. Germline V gives CDR1 KGHDR, CDR2 SFDVKD. The V gene lost 3 bases and the J gene lost 5 bases, with 14 bases spanning the gap. CDR3 DNA: TGTGCCACCAGTGATACCCGGGACCAACGAGATACGCAGTATTTT. Translation: CATSDTRDQRDTQYF.

The genes are TRBV6-2 or TRBV6-3 and TRBJ1-2, with TRBD1 matching 7 bases. The germline V gene encodes CDR1 MNHEY and CDR2 SVGEGT. CDR3 length: 14 residues. V lost 2 bases and J lost 8; bases outside the gene matches: 8. The CDR3 sequence is CASSYPTGPFGYTF. The DNA of the CDR3 is TGTGCCAGCAGTTACCCGACAGGGCCTTTCGGCTACACCTTC.

The V gene is TRBV30, the J gene TRBJ2-5, with TRBD1 matching 8 bases. V shed 7 bases and J 5 bases; nucleotides not matched to a gene: 9. The CDR3 contains 13 residues. CDR1 and CDR2 (germline): GTSNPN, SVGIG (reference sequence). CDR3 loop: CASKTGAWETQYF. As DNA, the CDR3 is TGTGCCTCAAAGACAGGGGCTTGGGAGACCCAGTACTTC.

This chain joins TRBV4-2 and TRBJ2-1; maybe TRBD1 (5 bases). The V gene's germline CDR1 is LGHNA and CDR2 YNFKEQ. With 0 bases removed from V and 8 bases from J, the gap between germline ends came to 17 bases. This CDR3 is 16 amino acids long. DNA of the CDR3: TGTGCCAGCAGCCAAGAACCCGATAGTGTCAGGGATGAGCAGTTCTTC. It encodes CASSQEPDSVRDEQFF.

The V and J genes are TRBV7-6 and TRBJ2-1; TRBD2 agrees at 11 bases. Trimming removed 3 bases from V and 6 bases from J; junction bases left unmatched: 7. The CDR3 length is 16 residues. Germline V gene data show CDR1 as SGHVS and CDR2 as FNYEAQ. CDR3 amino acids: CASSFLIAGGPNEQFF. The DNA of the CDR3 is TGTGCCAGCAGCTTCCTGATAGCGGGAGGGCCCAATGAGCAGTTCTTC.

This rearrangement joins TRBV6-5 to TRBJ1-2; D is undetermined. CDR1 is MNHEY, CDR2 SVGAGI, per germline. CDR3 length: 13 amino acids. The germline V and J ends were trimmed by 2 bases and 5 bases, with 9 bases remaining between them. The CDR3 is CASSYRTDYGYTF. CDR3 coding DNA: TGTGCCAGCAGTTACCGGACCGATTATGGCTACACCTTC.

The chain links TRBV29-1 to TRBJ2-3, with a tentative D call TRBD2 (5 bases). In germline, CDR1 is SQVTM, CDR2 ANQGSEA. The V and J ends lost 0 bases and 4 bases respectively, with 5 bases between them. This CDR3 comprises 12 residues. CDR3 residues: CSVEDSADTQYF. The DNA for the CDR3 is TGCAGCGTTGAAGATAGCGCAGATACGCAGTATTTT.

The rearrangement uses TRBV28 and TRBJ2-3, with 9 bases lining up with TRBD2. This CDR3 spans 18 amino acids. V trimming: 2 bases; J trimming: 0 bases; junction bases outside the gene matches: 9. CDR1 is MDHEN and CDR2 is SYDVKM in the germline V gene. For the CDR3, the DNA is TGTGCCAGCAGTTTAAGGCCTAGCGGGGCTTCTAGCACAGATACGCAGTATTTT. Translation gives CASSLRPSGASSTDTQYF.

This CDR3 reads CASSRLASYNEQFF. The CDR3 DNA is TGTGCCAGCAGCCGACTAGCATCCTACAATGAGCAGTTCTTC. This chain connects TRBV9 to TRBJ2-1; TRBD2 aligns across 7 bases. J gave up 1 base and V 4 bases, and 2 bases lay outside the gene matches. The CDR3 totals 14 residues. From germline, CDR1 is SGDLS and CDR2 YYNGEE.

This rearrangement joins TRBV6-2 or TRBV6-3 to TRBJ2-7; D is unresolved. Germline CDR1 reads MNHEY; CDR2 reads SVGEGT. The length of the CDR3 is 12 residues. V was shortened by 2 bases and J by 6 bases, with 8 bases between the two germline ends. CDR3: CASSYASIEQYF. The CDR3 DNA reads as TGTGCCAGCAGTTACGCCAGTATCGAGCAGTACTTC.

The chain couples TRBV29-1 to TRBJ1-3; D gene unclear. Germline lookup yields CDR1 SQVTM and CDR2 ANQGSEA. The CDR3 loop spans 13 amino acids. V was cut by 6 bases and J by 1 base, with 10 bases left in between. The CDR3 protein is CSVDQVSGNTIYF. The CDR3 DNA is TGCAGCGTGGATCAGGTTTCTGGAAACACCATATATTTT.

The rearrangement uses TRBV7-2 and TRBJ1-5; no reliable D call. The CDR3 is 13 residues long. Trimming removed 1 base from V and 5 bases from J, with 6 bases in between. CDR1 SGHTA and CDR2 FQGNSA come from the germline V gene. CDR3 bases: TGTGCCAGCAGCTTAGAGTTGGATCAGCCCCAGCATTTT. It yields the protein CASSLELDQPQHF.

This chain links TRBV24-1 with TRBJ2-1; 7 nucleotides align to TRBD2. The germline V gene encodes CDR1 KGHDR and CDR2 SFDVKD. Germline trimming cut 0 bases from V and 3 bases from J; bases unmatched to any gene: 4. This CDR3 is built from 16 residues. The DNA for the CDR3 is TGTGCCACCAGTGATTTGGCGGGAGAAGGCTACAATGAGCAGTTCTTC. Protein: CATSDLAGEGYNEQFF.

The chain has TRBV12-3 or TRBV12-4 and TRBJ2-3, with D perhaps TRBD2 (6 bases). The V end was cut by 2 bases, the J end by 10 bases, with 16 bases between. The length of the CDR3 is 14 residues. The CDR3 DNA reads TGTGCCAGCAGTTTAAATCAGGGAGGCGGTGCGCAGTATTTT. It specifies CASSLNQGGGAQYF.

The chain uses TRBV20-1 and TRBJ1-2; 9 nucleotides line up with TRBD1. The CDR3 contains 14 residues. The germline gives CDR1 DFQATT, CDR2 SNEGSKA (reference sequence). After removal of 3 bases from V and 8 bases from J, the junction contained 10 bases not matched to a gene. This CDR3 is CSASVSGTGQGYTF. The DNA for the CDR3 is TGCAGTGCTAGCGTCTCCGGGACAGGGCAGGGCTACACCTTC.

The gene calls are TRBV20-1 and TRBJ2-5, with a weak D call TRBD1 (5 bases). The CDR3 is 12 residues long. V lost 3 bases and J 4 bases, leaving 9 bases between the germline ends. The V gene's germline CDR1 is DFQATT and CDR2 SNEGSKA (reference sequence). CDR3 bases: TGCAGTGCTAGTTGGCAGGGAGAGACCCAGTACTTC. This gives the protein CSASWQGETQYF.

This clonotype was seen just once. This chain joins TRBV29-1 and TRBJ2-1, with no clear D. This CDR3 contains 13 residues. With 8 bases removed from V and 0 bases from J, the gap between germline ends came to 11 bases. The germline V gene has CDR1 SQVTM and CDR2 ANQGSEA. This CDR3 is CSTGESSYNEQFF. The CDR3 nucleotides are TGCAGCACCGGAGAGAGCTCCTACAATGAGCAGTTCTTC.

The CDR3 region has the DNA TGTGCCAGCAGCCAACTTCTAGGCGCTGAAGCTTTCTTT. It is translated as CASSQLLGAEAFF. This chain uses TRBV3-1 with TRBJ1-1; D is unclear. Germline CDR1 reads LGHDT; CDR2 reads YNNKEL (reference sequence). The CDR3 is made up of 13 amino acids. V was pared by 2 bases and J by 6 bases, with 10 bases between.

The count of this clonotype is one. The CDR3: CASSQTGEGTDTQYF. DNA of the CDR3: TGTGCCAGCAGCCAGACAGGGGAGGGGACAGATACGCAGTATTTT. The rearrangement uses TRBV7-9 and TRBJ2-3; D perhaps matches TRBD1 (8 bases). The CDR3 loop spans 15 amino acids. V was cut by 5 bases and J by 3 bases, with 15 bases left in between. Germline V gene sequence: CDR1 SEHNR, CDR2 FQNEAQ (reference sequence).

This chain joins TRBV28 and TRBJ2-5; a possible D gene is TRBD1 (6 bases). The CDR3 has 13 residues. CDR1 and CDR2 (germline): MDHEN, SYDVKM. The germline V and J ends were trimmed by 10 bases and 1 base, with 13 bases remaining between them. CDR3 coding DNA: TGTGCCACCGTTAGGGACATCCAAGAGACCCAGTACTTC. This encodes CATVRDIQETQYF. The full variable domain, its missing parts supplied by reference TRBV28 and TRBJ2-5, is DVKVTQSSRYLVKRTGEKVFLECVQDMDHENMFWYRQDPGLGLRLIYFSYDVKMKEKGDIPEGYSVSREKKERFSLILESASTNQTSMYLCATVRDIQETQYFGPGTRLLVL.

The chain combines TRBV5-4 with TRBJ1-2, with TRBD1 matching over 11 bases. The CDR3 sequence is 15 residues long. The germline V gene has CDR1 SGHNT and CDR2 YYREEE (reference sequence). V was pared by 0 bases and J by 6 bases, with 4 bases of the junction left unmatched. The DNA of the CDR3 is TGTGCCAGCAGCTTGGTCGGACAGGGGGCGGATGGCTACACCTTC. Translated: CASSLVGQGADGYTF.

The rearrangement links TRBV6-2 or TRBV6-3 to TRBJ1-2; 7 bases map to TRBD1. Germline V gene lookup returns CDR1 MNHEY and CDR2 SVGEGT. The V gene end was trimmed by 0 bases and the J gene end by 7 bases; junction bases not matched to a gene: 2. CDR3 length: 13 residues. The CDR3 sequence: CASSYSEGAGYTF. The CDR3 nucleotides read TGTGCCAGCAGTTACTCCGAGGGGGCTGGCTACACCTTC.

The genes are TRBV28 and TRBJ2-1, with a weak D call TRBD2 (5 bases). Germline V gives CDR1 MDHEN, CDR2 SYDVKM. Trimming left V 7 bases short and J 7 bases short, with 11 bases between. The CDR3 extends over 12 amino acids. As DNA, the CDR3 is TGTGCCAGCACGGGGTATGATAATGAGCAGTTCTTC. It encodes CASTGYDNEQFF.

The chain recombines TRBV29-1 with TRBJ2-1, with a tentative D call TRBD2 (6 bases). CDR3 length: 15 amino acids. The V gene lost 5 bases and the J gene lost 4 bases, with 18 bases spanning the gap. Per the germline V gene, CDR1 is SQVTM and CDR2 is ANQGSEA. The DNA for the CDR3 is TGCAGCGTTCCGAGTTTCAGCGGGTGGTACAATGAGCAGTTCTTC. This codes for CSVPSFSGWYNEQFF.

This sequence joins TRBV7-2 and TRBJ1-2; a weak D match, TRBD1 (6 bases). This CDR3 is built from 14 residues. Trimming took off 3 bases at V and 3 bases at J, with 11 bases between the two ends. Looked up from germline, CDR1 is SGHTA and CDR2 is FQGNSA. The CDR3 nucleotides are TGTGCCAGCAGCTTCATGACAGGCCACTATGGCTACACCTTC. This translates into CASSFMTGHYGYTF.

CDR3 in amino acids: CAWSARQVVSYEQYF. The CDR3 DNA reads TGTGCCTGGAGCGCCCGACAGGTTGTCTCCTACGAGCAGTACTTC. The rearrangement uses TRBV30 and TRBJ2-7; a weak D match, TRBD1 (6 bases). The CDR3 length is 15 residues. Trimming removed 3 bases from V and 0 bases from J, with 15 bases in between. Germline V gene lookup returns CDR1 GTSNPN and CDR2 SVGIG (reference sequence).